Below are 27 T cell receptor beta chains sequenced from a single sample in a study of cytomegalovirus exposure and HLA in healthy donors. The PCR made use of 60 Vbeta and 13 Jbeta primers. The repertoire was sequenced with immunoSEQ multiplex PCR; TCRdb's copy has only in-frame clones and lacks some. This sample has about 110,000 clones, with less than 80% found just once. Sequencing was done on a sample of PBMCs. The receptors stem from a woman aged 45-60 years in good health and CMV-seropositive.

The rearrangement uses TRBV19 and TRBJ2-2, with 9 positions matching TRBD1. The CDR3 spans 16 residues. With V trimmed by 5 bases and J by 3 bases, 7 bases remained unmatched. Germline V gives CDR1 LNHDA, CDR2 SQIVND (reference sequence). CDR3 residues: CASSLDRGADTGELFF. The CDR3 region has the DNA TGTGCCAGTAGTTTGGACAGGGGAGCAGACACCGGGGAGCTGTTTTTT.

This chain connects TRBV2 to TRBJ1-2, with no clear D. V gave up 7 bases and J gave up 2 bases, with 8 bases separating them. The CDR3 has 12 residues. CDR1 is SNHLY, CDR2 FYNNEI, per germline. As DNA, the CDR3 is TGTGCCAGCATGGGAGAGAACTATGGCTACACCTTC. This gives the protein CASMGENYGYTF.

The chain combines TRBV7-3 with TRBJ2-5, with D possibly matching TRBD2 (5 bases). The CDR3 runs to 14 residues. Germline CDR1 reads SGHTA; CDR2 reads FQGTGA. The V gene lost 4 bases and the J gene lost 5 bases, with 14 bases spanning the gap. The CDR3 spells CASSSSGSRETQYF. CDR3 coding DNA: TGTGCCAGCAGCTCCTCGGGGTCCCGGGAGACCCAGTACTTC.

The CDR3 nucleotides read TGTGCCAGCAGTTTAAGGGGCGGGGGGTATTACAATGAGCAGTTCTTC. Its protein is CASSLRGGGYYNEQFF. This chain uses TRBV7-2 with TRBJ2-1; 8 positions match TRBD2. The CDR3 is made up of 16 amino acids. J gave up 4 bases and V 6 bases, and 11 bases lay outside the gene matches. Germline CDR1 is SGHTA and CDR2 is FQGNSA.

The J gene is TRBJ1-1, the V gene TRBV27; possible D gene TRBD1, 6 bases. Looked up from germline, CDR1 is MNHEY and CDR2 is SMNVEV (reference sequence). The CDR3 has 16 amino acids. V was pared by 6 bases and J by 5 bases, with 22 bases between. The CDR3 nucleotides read TGTGCCAGCAGACCAAAGGGACAAGAGGTTTGGACTGAAGCTTTCTTT. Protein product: CASRPKGQEVWTEAFF.

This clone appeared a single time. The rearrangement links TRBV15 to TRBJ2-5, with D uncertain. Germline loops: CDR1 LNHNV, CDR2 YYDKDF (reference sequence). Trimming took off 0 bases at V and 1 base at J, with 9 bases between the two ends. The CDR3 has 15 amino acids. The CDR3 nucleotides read TGTGCCACCAGCAGAGATCCGCTAAGCCAAGAGACCCAGTACTTC. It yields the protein CATSRDPLSQETQYF.

DNA of the CDR3: TGTGCCAGCAGTGAGTTTATTCAAGAGACCCAGTACTTC. Residues: CASSEFIQETQYF. This chain connects TRBV2 to TRBJ2-5, with unresolved D. V was clipped by 3 bases and J by 2 bases, with 7 bases between them. CDR3 length equals 13 residues. In germline, CDR1 is SNHLY, CDR2 FYNNEI. Looking up the rest from reference TRBV2 and TRBJ2-5 gives the full variable domain: EPEVTQTPSHQVTQMGQEVILRCVPISNHLYFYWYRQILGQKVEFLVSFYNNEISEKSEIFDDQFSVERPDGSNFTLKIRSTKLEDSAMYFCASSEFIQETQYFGPGTRLLVL.

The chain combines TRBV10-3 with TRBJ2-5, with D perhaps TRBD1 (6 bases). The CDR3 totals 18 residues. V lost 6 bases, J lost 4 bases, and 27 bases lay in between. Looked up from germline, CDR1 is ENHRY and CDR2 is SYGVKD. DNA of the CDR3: TGTGCCATCAGCGATTTAGGGACACCCCTAGGCCAGGGAGAGACCCAGTACTTC. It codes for CAISDLGTPLGQGETQYF.

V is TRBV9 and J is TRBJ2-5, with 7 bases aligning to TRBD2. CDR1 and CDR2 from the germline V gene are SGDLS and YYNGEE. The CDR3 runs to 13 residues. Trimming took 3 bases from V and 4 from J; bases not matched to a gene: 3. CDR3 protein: CASSGGGRETQYF. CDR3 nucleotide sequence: TGTGCCAGCAGCGGGGGCGGGAGAGAGACCCAGTACTTC.

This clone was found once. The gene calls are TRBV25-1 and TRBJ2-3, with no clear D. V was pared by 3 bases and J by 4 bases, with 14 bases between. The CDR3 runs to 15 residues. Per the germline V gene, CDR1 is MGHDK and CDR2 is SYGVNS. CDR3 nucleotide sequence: TGTGCCAGCAGTGAGATAGGAAACGGAGCAGATACGCAGTATTTT. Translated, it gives CASSEIGNGADTQYF. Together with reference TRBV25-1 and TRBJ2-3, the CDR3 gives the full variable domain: EADIYQTPRYLVIGTGKKITLECSQTMGHDKMYWYQQDPGMELHLIHYSYGVNSTEKGDLSSESTVSRIRTEHFPLTLESARPSHTSQYLCASSEIGNGADTQYFGPGTRLTVL.

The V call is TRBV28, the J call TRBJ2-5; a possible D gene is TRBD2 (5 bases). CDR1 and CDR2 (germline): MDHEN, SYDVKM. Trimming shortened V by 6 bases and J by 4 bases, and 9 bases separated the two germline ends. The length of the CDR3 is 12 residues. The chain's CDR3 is CASRTGGETQYF. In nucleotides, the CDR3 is TGTGCCAGCAGAACTGGAGGAGAGACCCAGTACTTC.

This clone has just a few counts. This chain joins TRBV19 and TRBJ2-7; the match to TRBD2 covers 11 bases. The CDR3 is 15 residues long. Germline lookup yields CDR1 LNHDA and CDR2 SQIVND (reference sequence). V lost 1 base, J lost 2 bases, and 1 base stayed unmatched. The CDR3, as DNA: TGTGCCAGTAGTATAGGGGGACTAGCGGCCTACGAGCAGTACTTC. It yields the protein CASSIGGLAAYEQYF. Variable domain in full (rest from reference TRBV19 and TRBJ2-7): DGGITQSPKYLFRKEGQNVTLSCEQNLNHDAMYWYRQDPGQGLRLIYYSQIVNDFQKGDIAEGYSVSREKKESFPLTVTSAQKNPTAFYLCASSIGGLAAYEQYFGPGTRLTVT.

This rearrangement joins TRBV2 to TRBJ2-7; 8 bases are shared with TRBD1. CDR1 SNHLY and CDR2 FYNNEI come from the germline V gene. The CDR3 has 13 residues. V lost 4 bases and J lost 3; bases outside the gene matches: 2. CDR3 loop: CASSGGQDYEQYF. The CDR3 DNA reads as TGTGCCAGCAGTGGGGGACAGGACTACGAGCAGTACTTC. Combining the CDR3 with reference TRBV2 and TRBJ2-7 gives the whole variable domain EPEVTQTPSHQVTQMGQEVILRCVPISNHLYFYWYRQILGQKVEFLVSFYNNEISEKSEIFDDQFSVERPDGSNFTLKIRSTKLEDSAMYFCASSGGQDYEQYFGPGTRLTVT.

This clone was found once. The CDR3: CASSFVDSSYNEQFF. CDR3 nucleotides: TGTGCCAGCAGCTTTGTCGACTCCTCCTACAATGAGCAGTTCTTC. The chain combines TRBV7-2 with TRBJ2-1; D remains ambiguous. The V gene lost 3 bases and the J gene lost 0 bases, with 9 bases spanning the gap. In germline, CDR1 is SGHTA, CDR2 FQGNSA. This CDR3 has 15 residues.

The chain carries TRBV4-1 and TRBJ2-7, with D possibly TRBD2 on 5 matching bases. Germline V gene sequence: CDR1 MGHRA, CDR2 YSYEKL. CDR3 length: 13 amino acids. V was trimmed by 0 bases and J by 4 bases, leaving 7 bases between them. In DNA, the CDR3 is TGCGCCAGCAGCCAAGAGAGAGGGTACGAGCAGTACTTC. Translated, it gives CASSQERGYEQYF.

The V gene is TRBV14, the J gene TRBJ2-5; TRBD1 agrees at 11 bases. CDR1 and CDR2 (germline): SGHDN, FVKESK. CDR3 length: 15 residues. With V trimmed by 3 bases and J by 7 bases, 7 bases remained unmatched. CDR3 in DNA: TGTGCCAGCAGCCACCCGGGACAGGGGGTAGGGACCCAGTACTTC. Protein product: CASSHPGQGVGTQYF.

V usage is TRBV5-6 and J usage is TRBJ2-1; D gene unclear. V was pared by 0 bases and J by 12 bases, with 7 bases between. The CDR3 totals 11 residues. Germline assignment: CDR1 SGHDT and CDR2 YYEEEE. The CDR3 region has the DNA TGTGCCAGCAGCTTGGCCCTCAGGCAGTTCTTC. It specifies CASSLALRQFF.

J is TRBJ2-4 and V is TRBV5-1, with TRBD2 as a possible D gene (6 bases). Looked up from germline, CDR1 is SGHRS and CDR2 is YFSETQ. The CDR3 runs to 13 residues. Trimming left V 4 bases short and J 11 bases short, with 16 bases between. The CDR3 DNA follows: TGCGCCAGCAGCAGCCCGGAGGGTAGGGTTCAGTACTTC. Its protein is CASSSPEGRVQYF.

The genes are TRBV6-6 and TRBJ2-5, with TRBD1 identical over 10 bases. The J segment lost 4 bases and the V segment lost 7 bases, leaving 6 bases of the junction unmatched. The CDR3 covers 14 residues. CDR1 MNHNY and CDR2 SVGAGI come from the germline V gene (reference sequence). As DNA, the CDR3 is TGTGCCAGCACCGACAGGGGGCGAGGAGAGACCCAGTACTTC. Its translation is CASTDRGRGETQYF.

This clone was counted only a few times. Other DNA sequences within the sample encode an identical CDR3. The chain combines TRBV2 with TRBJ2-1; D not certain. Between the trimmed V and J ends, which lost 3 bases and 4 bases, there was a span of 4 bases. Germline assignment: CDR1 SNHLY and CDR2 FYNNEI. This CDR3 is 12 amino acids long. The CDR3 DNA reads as TGTGCCAGCAGTGATAGTTACAATGAGCAGTTCTTC. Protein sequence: CASSDSYNEQFF. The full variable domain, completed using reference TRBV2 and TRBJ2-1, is EPEVTQTPSHQVTQMGQEVILRCVPISNHLYFYWYRQILGQKVEFLVSFYNNEISEKSEIFDDQFSVERPDGSNFTLKIRSTKLEDSAMYFCASSDSYNEQFFGPGTRLTVL.

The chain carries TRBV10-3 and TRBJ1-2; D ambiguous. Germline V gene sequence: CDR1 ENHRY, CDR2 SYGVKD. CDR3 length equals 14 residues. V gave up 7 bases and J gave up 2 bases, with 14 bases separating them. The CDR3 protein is CAIKLDFPNYGYTF. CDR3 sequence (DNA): TGTGCCATCAAATTAGACTTTCCCAACTATGGCTACACCTTC.

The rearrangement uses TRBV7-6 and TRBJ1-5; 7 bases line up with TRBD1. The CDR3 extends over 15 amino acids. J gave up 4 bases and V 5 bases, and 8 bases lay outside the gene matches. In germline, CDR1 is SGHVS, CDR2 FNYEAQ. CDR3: CASSPGTALNQPQHF. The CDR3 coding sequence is TGTGCCAGCAGCCCCGGGACAGCTCTTAATCAGCCCCAGCATTTT. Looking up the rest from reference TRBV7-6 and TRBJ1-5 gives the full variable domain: GAGVSQSPRYKVTKRGQDVALRCDPISGHVSLYWYRQALGQGPEFLTYFNYEAQQDKSGLPNDRFSAERPEGSISTLTIQRTEQRDSAMYRCASSPGTALNQPQHFGDGTRLSIL.

The CDR3 here is CASSLQGDVETQYF. The CDR3 DNA reads as TGTGCCAGCAGCTTGCAGGGGGATGTGGAGACCCAGTACTTC. This chain connects TRBV5-6 to TRBJ2-5, with 7 bases fitting TRBD1. The CDR3 runs to 14 residues. Losses at the gene ends were 1 base for V and 5 bases for J; bases not matched to a gene: 5. Germline CDR1 and CDR2: SGHDT and YYEEEE. The full variable domain, its missing parts supplied by reference TRBV5-6 and TRBJ2-5, is DAGVTQSPTHLIKTRGQQVTLRCSPKSGHDTVSWYQQALGQGPQFIFQYYEEEERQRGNFPDRFSGHQFPNYSSELNVNALLLGDSALYLCASSLQGDVETQYFGPGTRLLVL.

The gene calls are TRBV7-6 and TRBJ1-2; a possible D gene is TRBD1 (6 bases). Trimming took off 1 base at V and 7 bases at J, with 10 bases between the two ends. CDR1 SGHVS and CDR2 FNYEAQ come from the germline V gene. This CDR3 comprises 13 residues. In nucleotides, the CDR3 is TGTGCCAGCAGCTTAGGAGGGGGTATTGGCTACACCTTC. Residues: CASSLGGGIGYTF.

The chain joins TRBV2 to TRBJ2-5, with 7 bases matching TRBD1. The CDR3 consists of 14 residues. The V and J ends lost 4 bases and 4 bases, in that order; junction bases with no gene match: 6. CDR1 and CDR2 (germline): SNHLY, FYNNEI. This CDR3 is CASSVKGGRETQYF. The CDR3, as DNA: TGTGCCAGCAGTGTAAAAGGGGGCCGAGAGACCCAGTACTTC.

CDR3: CASKGRGLALYEQYF. CDR3 bases: TGTGCCAGCAAAGGGAGAGGCCTGGCCCTCTACGAGCAGTACTTC. V is TRBV9 and J is TRBJ2-7, with TRBD2 as a possible D gene (5 bases). With 6 bases removed from V and 3 bases from J, the gap between germline ends came to 19 bases. The length of the CDR3 is 15 residues. Germline-derived CDR1 and CDR2 are SGDLS and YYNGEE.

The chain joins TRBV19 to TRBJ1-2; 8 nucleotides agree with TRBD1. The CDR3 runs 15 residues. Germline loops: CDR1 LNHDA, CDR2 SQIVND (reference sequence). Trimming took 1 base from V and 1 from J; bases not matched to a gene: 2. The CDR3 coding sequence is TGTGCCAGTAGTATAGGACAGGGGTTTAACTATGGCTACACCTTC. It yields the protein CASSIGQGFNYGYTF.